What follows is one T cell receptor (beta chain) and its context. The data originate from a study of blood T cell repertoires in COVID-19. Whole-study context: Samples of COVID-19 (acute and convalescent) were obtained from the United States, Italy and Spain. Sources were T cells, B-cell-depleted T cells, or PBMCs; the material itself was cDNA or gDNA.

Assay used: immunoSEQ multiplex PCR; TCRdb lists only in-frame clones, some missing. The data contain around 300,000 clones, roughly 88% of them seen just once; the ten biggest clones take up about 3%. The V gene's germline CDR1 is MNHEY and CDR2 SMNVEV (reference sequence). The V end was cut by 3 bases, the J end by 8 bases, with 16 bases between. This CDR3 has 15 amino acids. The source material was peripheral blood. The genes are TRBV27 and TRBJ1-4, with D maybe TRBD1 (6 bases). The sequence came from a woman aged 25 to 39 with active or convalescent COVID-19. The CDR3 region is CASSLAGGTWEKLFF. Written as DNA, the CDR3 is TGTGCCAGCAGTTTGGCCGGGGGGACATGGGAAAAACTGTTTTTT. Drawing the rest from reference TRBV27 and TRBJ1-4, the complete variable domain is EAQVTQNPRYLITVTGKKLTVTCSQNMNHEYMSWYRQDPGLGLRQIYYSMNVEVTDKGDVPEGYKVSRKEKRNFPLILESPSPNQTSLYFCASSLAGGTWEKLFFGSGTQLSVL.